Listed below are T cell receptor beta chains from one sample, sequenced in a study of T cell changes during pregnancy in multiple sclerosis. Profiled with immunoSEQ multiplex PCR; TCRdb holds only in-frame clones, not every one. This sample has about 83,000 clones, with 90% to 95% found just once. The sequences come from PBMCs, collected in the first trimester of pregnancy. The receptors come from a female donor in good health, serving as a control in a pregnancy study. Some clones in this sample may be carry-over from other donors' samples. Both conserved end residues are part of each CDR3. Each record gives: J gene, D gene, V gene, clone size, CDR3 protein, CDR3 DNA. D genes are given only for firm matches. Rows may omit the clone size; those that give it use once, few, many or a size class.

>TRBJ2-3|TRBD2|TRBV4-3|.
CASSQELARGTDTQYF
TGCGCCAGCAGCCAAGAACTAGCGCGGGGCACAGATACGCAGTATTTT
>TRBJ1-5|.|TRBV6-1|.
CASSGTANQPQHF
TGTGCCAGCAGTGGGACAGCCAATCAGCCCCAGCATTTT
>TRBJ1-5|.|TRBV28|.
CASSLSAGGQPQHF
TGTGCCAGCAGTTTATCTGCGGGGGGTCAGCCCCAGCATTTT
>TRBJ2-1|TRBD1|TRBV7-9|.
CASSPTGGREQFF
TGTGCCAGCAGTCCAACAGGGGGCCGCGAGCAGTTCTTC
>TRBJ2-7|.|TRBV5-4|.
CASSLPGGIEEQYF
TGTGCCAGCAGCTTGCCCGGCGGGATAGAGGAGCAGTACTTC
>TRBJ2-3|TRBD2|TRBV7-9|.
CASSLSGGGQYF
TGTGCCAGCAGCTTATCGGGGGGTGGGCAGTATTTT
>TRBJ1-5|TRBD1|TRBV29-1|.
CSVASGTDQPQHF
TGCAGCGTTGCTTCCGGGACAGACCAGCCCCAGCATTTT
>TRBJ1-6|TRBD1|TRBV5-6|.
CASSVPDRNSPLHF
TGTGCCAGCAGCGTACCGGACAGGAATTCACCCCTCCACTTT
>TRBJ2-7|TRBD1|TRBV28|once
CASRTGTGGLSYEQYF
TGTGCCAGCAGAACCGGGACAGGGGGCTTGAGCTACGAGCAGTACTTC
>TRBJ2-5|TRBD1|TRBV5-4|once
CASSSPTGGAYPPHIETQYF
TGTGCCAGCAGCTCCCCGACAGGGGGCGCCTACCCCCCCCACATAGAGACCCAGTACTTC
>TRBJ1-1|.|TRBV29-1|.
CSVEEQEGTEAFF
TGCAGCGTTGAAGAACAGGAGGGCACTGAAGCTTTCTTT
>TRBJ2-2|.|TRBV27|.
CASSPQGGELFF
TGTGCCAGCAGTCCGCAGGGTGGGGAGCTGTTTTTT
>TRBJ2-7|.|TRBV28|once
CASSFGGIREQYF
TGTGCCAGCAGTTTTGGGGGGATTAGGGAGCAGTACTTC
>TRBJ1-5|.|TRBV28|.
CASSFGQDFRPQHF
TGTGCCAGCAGTTTCGGGCAGGACTTTAGGCCCCAGCATTTT
>TRBJ1-1|TRBD1|TRBV27|.
CASRLTGVGTEAFF
TGTGCCAGCAGGCTCACAGGGGTGGGCACTGAAGCTTTCTTT
>TRBJ1-2|TRBD1|TRBV5-5|.
CASSLAVSDRGRIGYTF
TGTGCCAGCAGCTTGGCAGTTTCGGACAGGGGGCGGATTGGCTACACCTTC
>TRBJ1-2|TRBD1|TRBV4-3|.
CASSQEDRRYGYTF
TGCGCCAGCAGCCAAGAGGACAGGCGCTATGGCTACACCTTC
>TRBJ1-1|.|TRBV6-5|.
CASSPPEAGGDEAFF
TGTGCCAGCAGTCCCCCTGAGGCGGGGGGCGACGAAGCTTTCTTT
>TRBJ1-2|.|TRBV5-5|.
CASTPTASYGDTF
TGTGCCAGCACCCCGACAGCAAGCTATGGGGACACCTTC
>TRBJ1-2|TRBD1|TRBV19|few
CASSFMDRGGYGYTF
TGTGCCAGTAGTTTCATGGACAGGGGGGGATATGGCTACACCTTC
>TRBJ1-1|TRBD1|TRBV10-3|.
CAIKPGQMNTEAFF
TGTGCCATCAAACCGGGACAGATGAACACTGAAGCTTTCTTT
>TRBJ1-1|TRBD1|TRBV5-6|few
CASSFLGGVAEAFF
TGTGCCAGCAGCTTTTTAGGGGGCGTCGCTGAAGCTTTCTTT
>TRBJ1-6|TRBD1|TRBV15|few
CATSSLRPDRPSSYNSPLHF
TGTGCCACCAGCAGTCTTCGACCGGACAGGCCTAGCTCCTATAATTCACCCCTCCACTTT
>TRBJ1-1|.|TRBV6-1|.
CASSVLSERKAFF
TGTGCCAGCAGTGTTCTTTCCGAGCGGAAAGCTTTCTTT
>TRBJ1-5|TRBD1|TRBV19|once
CASTRQGTSNQPQHF
TGTGCCAGTACCCGACAGGGGACCAGCAATCAGCCCCAGCATTTT
>TRBJ2-4|TRBD2|TRBV2|.
CASSEGLAGWSKNIQYF
TGTGCCAGCAGTGAAGGACTAGCGGGATGGTCCAAAAACATTCAGTACTTC
>TRBJ2-5|.|TRBV7-9|.
CASTPSSVGGETQYF
TGTGCCAGCACCCCGAGTTCGGTGGGAGGAGAGACCCAGTACTTC
>TRBJ2-7|TRBD2|TRBV6-1|.
CASTPPRGGYYEQYF
TGTGCCAGCACCCCCCCCCGGGGGGGGTACTACGAGCAGTACTTC
>TRBJ1-3|.|TRBV7-8|.
CASSLDVRDTIYF
TGTGCCAGCAGCCTAGATGTCCGGGACACCATATATTTT
>TRBJ1-1|.|TRBV5-6|few
CASSLYGGTEAFF
TGTGCCAGCAGCTTGTACGGGGGCACTGAAGCTTTCTTT
>TRBJ2-1|TRBD2|TRBV19|.
CASLSGGGGNEQFF
TGTGCCAGCCTGTCCGGCGGGGGGGGAAATGAGCAGTTCTTC
>TRBJ2-7|TRBD2|TRBV27|.
CASSPNPSSGSGYEQYF
TGTGCCAGCAGTCCCAACCCATCTAGCGGGAGTGGATACGAGCAGTACTTC